A single T cell receptor (beta chain) is shown here with its context. No antigen is known for it. Germline V gene sequence: CDR1 MNHEY, CDR2 SVGAGI. Between the trimmed V and J ends, which lost 0 bases and 2 bases, there was a span of 13 bases. There are 16 residues in the CDR3. Assay: immunoSEQ multiplex PCR; the TCRdb copy retains only in-frame clones and omits some. The sample records some 79,000 clones, approximately 94% being singletons. The data derive from a study of cytomegalovirus exposure and HLA in healthy donors. Notes on the study in general: Subsequent analysis revealed that first-cohort TCR clusters tended to co-occur in the roughly 120 validation repertoires. Reportedly, diagnosis of cytomegalovirus status by the classifier showed high specificity and sensitivity. Associated with cytomegalovirus, according to the listing, were 164 TCR beta chains.

The clonotype comes from a woman aged 18-29 years in good health and CMV-seropositive. The sequencing sample was made of PBMCs. This rearrangement joins TRBV6-5 to TRBJ2-5; D not certain. CDR3 amino acids: CASSYSPVKRQETQYF. The CDR3 DNA reads TGTGCCAGCAGTTACTCCCCGGTGAAAAGACAAGAGACCCAGTACTTC.